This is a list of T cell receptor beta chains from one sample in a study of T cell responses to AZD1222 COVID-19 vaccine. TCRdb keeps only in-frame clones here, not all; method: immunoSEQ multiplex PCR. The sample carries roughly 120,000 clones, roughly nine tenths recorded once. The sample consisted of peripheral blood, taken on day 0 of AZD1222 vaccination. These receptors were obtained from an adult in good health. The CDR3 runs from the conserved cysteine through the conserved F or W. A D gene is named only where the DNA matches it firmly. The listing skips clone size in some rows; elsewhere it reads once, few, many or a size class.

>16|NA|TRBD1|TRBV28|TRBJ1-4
CASRNRGDSSNEKLFF
TGTGCCAGCCGGAATCGCGGGGACAGCTCTAATGAAAAACTGTTTTTT
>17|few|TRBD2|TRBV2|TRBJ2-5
CASSASWISGGEETQYF
TGTGCCAGCAGTGCTAGCTGGATTAGCGGGGGGGAAGAGACCCAGTACTTC
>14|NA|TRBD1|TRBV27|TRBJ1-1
CASSWITGGTEAFF
TGTGCCAGCAGTTGGATCACAGGGGGAACTGAAGCTTTCTTT
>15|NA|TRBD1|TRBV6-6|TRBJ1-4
CASSLRTGRNEKLFF
TGTGCCAGCAGTTTGCGGACAGGGAGAAATGAAAAACTGTTTTTT
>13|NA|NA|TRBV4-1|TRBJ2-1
CASSLTSYNEQFF
TGCGCCAGCAGTCTCACTAGCTACAATGAGCAGTTCTTC
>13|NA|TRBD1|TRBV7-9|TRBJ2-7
CASSLAGTAEQYF
TGTGCCAGCAGCTTAGCCGGGACAGCCGAGCAGTACTTC
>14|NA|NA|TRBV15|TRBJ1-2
CATTSGVGRYGYTF
TGTGCCACCACCTCAGGTGTAGGGCGCTATGGCTACACCTTC
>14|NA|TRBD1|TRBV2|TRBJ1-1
CASSQDRGKTEAFF
TGTGCCAGCAGTCAGGACAGGGGAAAGACTGAAGCTTTCTTT
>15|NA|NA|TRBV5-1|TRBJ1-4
CASSFRGTLEEKLFF
TGCGCCAGCAGCTTTAGGGGGACACTAGAGGAAAAACTGTTTTTT
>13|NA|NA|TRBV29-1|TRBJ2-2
CSVLGQVTGELFF
TGCAGCGTTCTGGGGCAAGTCACCGGGGAGCTGTTTTTT
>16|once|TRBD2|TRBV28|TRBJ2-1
CASSLIGLAGVDEQFF
TGTGCCAGCAGTTTGATTGGGTTAGCGGGAGTGGATGAGCAGTTCTTC
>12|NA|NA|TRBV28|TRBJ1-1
CASSFGDTEAFF
TGTGCCAGCAGTTTCGGGGACACTGAAGCTTTCTTT
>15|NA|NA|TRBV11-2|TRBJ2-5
CASSLVPTAQETQYF
TGTGCCAGCAGCTTAGTTCCGACCGCTCAAGAGACCCAGTACTTC
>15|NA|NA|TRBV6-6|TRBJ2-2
CASSYLAKNTGELFF
TGTGCCAGCAGTTACCTGGCAAAGAACACCGGGGAGCTGTTTTTT
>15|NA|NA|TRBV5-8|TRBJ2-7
CASSSVGRTEYEQYF
TGTGCCAGCAGCTCCGTGGGCAGGACAGAGTACGAGCAGTACTTC
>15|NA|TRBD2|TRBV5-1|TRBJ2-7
CASSPEGTSRWEQYF
TGCGCCAGCAGCCCGGAAGGGACTAGTCGCTGGGAGCAGTACTTC
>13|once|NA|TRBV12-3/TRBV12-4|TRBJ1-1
CASRYFQGTEAFF
TGTGCCAGCCGGTATTTTCAGGGCACTGAAGCTTTCTTT
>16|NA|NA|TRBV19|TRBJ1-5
CASSIGGRLSNQPQHF
TGTGCCAGTAGTATAGGGGGACGGCTAAGCAATCAGCCCCAGCATTTT
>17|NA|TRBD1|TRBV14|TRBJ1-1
CASSQVRAGTGRGAAFF
TGTGCCAGCAGCCAAGTAAGGGCCGGGACAGGGAGAGGAGCAGCTTTCTTT
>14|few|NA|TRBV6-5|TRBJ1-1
CASRSGRMNTEAFF
TGTGCCAGCAGGTCGGGGCGGATGAACACTGAAGCTTTCTTT
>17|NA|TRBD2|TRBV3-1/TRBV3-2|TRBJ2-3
CASSQELRGGAHYTQYF
TGTGCCAGCAGCCAAGAGCTACGGGGGGGGGCACATTATACGCAGTATTTT
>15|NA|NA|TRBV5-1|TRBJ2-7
CASSLNSGTPYEQYF
TGCGCCAGCAGCCTAAACTCCGGGACACCCTACGAGCAGTACTTC
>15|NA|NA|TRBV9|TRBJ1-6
CASSVDQGRNSPLHF
TGTGCCAGCAGCGTAGATCAAGGTCGTAATTCACCCCTCCACTTT
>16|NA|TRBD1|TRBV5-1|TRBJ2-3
CASSPRDSASTDTQYF
TGCGCCAGCAGCCCCCGGGACAGTGCTAGCACAGATACGCAGTATTTT
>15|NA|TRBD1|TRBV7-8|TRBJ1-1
CASSLVDREDTEAFF
TGTGCCAGCAGCTTAGTGGACAGGGAGGACACTGAAGCTTTCTTT
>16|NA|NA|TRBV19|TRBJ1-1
CASSFETWSLNTEAFF
TGTGCCAGTAGTTTCGAAACCTGGAGTCTGAACACTGAAGCTTTCTTT
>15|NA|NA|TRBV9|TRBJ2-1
CASSVYGTPNNEQFF
TGTGCCAGCAGCGTATATGGGACCCCCAACAATGAGCAGTTCTTC
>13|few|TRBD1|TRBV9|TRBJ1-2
CASRGQDRYGYTF
TGTGCCAGCAGGGGACAGGACCGTTATGGCTACACCTTC
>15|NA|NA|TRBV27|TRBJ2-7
CASSSSDRGLHEQYF
NA
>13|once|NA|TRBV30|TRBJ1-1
CAWTVSRGTEAFF
TGTGCCTGGACCGTCTCAAGGGGGACTGAAGCTTTCTTT
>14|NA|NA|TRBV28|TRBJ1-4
CASSLPGRNEKLFF
TGTGCCAGCAGTTTACCAGGGAGAAATGAAAAACTGTTTTTT
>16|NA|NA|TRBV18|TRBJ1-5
CASSPPGGARDQPQHF
TGTGCCAGCTCACCACCTGGAGGGGCCAGGGATCAGCCCCAGCATTTT